These 25 T cell receptor beta chains were all obtained from the same sample, sequenced in a study of T-cell reconstitution after alpha-beta-depleted transplantation in children. As it was prepared, the TCRbeta library received unique molecular identifiers. Each CDR3 protein gets one entry after TCRdb re-called the PCR reads with MiXCR. The sample has about 340,000 distinct CDR3 sequences, 10% seen once. This material consisted of PBMCs from the stem cell graft donor, taken from the stem cell graft. The origin of the receptors is a human donor who donated a stem cell graft to a child with acute lymphoblastic leukemia.

This clonotype was counted between two and nine times. V usage is TRBV18 and J usage is TRBJ2-7, with D tentatively TRBD1 (6 bases). CDR1 is KGHSH, CDR2 LQKENI, per germline. The CDR3 covers 19 residues. The V gene lost 3 bases and the J gene lost 4 bases, with 28 bases spanning the gap. CDR3 residues: CASSPEPYFRGHGSYEQYF. The CDR3 region has the DNA TGTGCCAGCTCACCTGAACCCTACTTCCGGGGACATGGATCATACGAGCAGTACTTC.

V gene TRBV20-1 combines with J gene TRBJ2-5, with D perhaps TRBD2 (6 bases). Trimming removed 3 bases from V and 4 bases from J, with 24 bases in between. The CDR3 is 17 residues long. CDR1 and CDR2 from the germline V gene are DFQATT and SNEGSKA (reference sequence). This CDR3 is CSASAFTLAYERETQYF. The CDR3 DNA is TGCAGTGCTAGTGCATTCACACTAGCTTATGAAAGAGAGACCCAGTACTTC.

The V call is TRBV7-9, the J call TRBJ1-4; maybe TRBD1 (5 bases). The V gene's germline CDR1 is SEHNR and CDR2 FQNEAQ (reference sequence). Trimming removed 4 bases at V and 2 bases at J, with 17 bases between. CDR3 length: 17 residues. CDR3 sequence: CASSYREGRQTNEKLFF. CDR3 nucleotides: TGTGCCAGCAGCTACCGCGAGGGGAGGCAGACTAATGAAAAACTGTTTTTT.

This chain uses TRBV19 with TRBJ1-5; tentative D call: TRBD1 (5 bases). Between the trimmed V and J ends, which lost 6 bases and 0 bases, there was a span of 18 bases. Looked up from germline, CDR1 is LNHDA and CDR2 is SQIVND (reference sequence). CDR3 length equals 17 residues. CDR3 sequence (DNA): TGTGCCAGTAGGGTGGAGGGGACCCCGTATAGCAATCAGCCCCAGCATTTT. This codes for CASRVEGTPYSNQPQHF.

This clonotype was recorded at least ten times. The chain employs TRBV29-1 and TRBJ1-1; no firm D call. Germline CDR1 SQVTM, CDR2 ANQGSEA. V lost 3 bases to trimming and J lost 0 bases, with 5 bases between them. This CDR3 spans 12 amino acids. Written as DNA, the CDR3 is TGCAGCGTTGAGGTCTTGAACACTGAAGCTTTCTTT. This sequence encodes CSVEVLNTEAFF. Complete variable domain (other parts from reference TRBV29-1 and TRBJ1-1): SAVISQKPSRDICQRGTSLTIQCQVDSQVTMMFWYRQQPGQSLTLIATANQGSEATYESGFVIDKFPISRPNLTFSTLTVSNMSPEDSSIYLCSVEVLNTEAFFGQGTRLTVV.

This clonotype has a handful of counts. V and J are TRBV5-1 and TRBJ2-3; a weak D match, TRBD2 (6 bases). The CDR3 sequence is 17 residues long. CDR1 and CDR2 (germline): SGHRS, YFSETQ. The ends were cut back, 0 bases at V and 2 bases at J, with 16 bases in the middle. The CDR3 nucleotides read TGCGCCAGCAGCTTGGCCCTAGCGTTCCTCTACACAGATACGCAGTATTTT. Translating gives CASSLALAFLYTDTQYF.

This clonotype was seen ten or more times. The J gene is TRBJ2-1, the V gene TRBV13; 8 nucleotides agree with TRBD1. The CDR3 is 15 amino acids. In germline, CDR1 is PRHDT, CDR2 FYEKMQ (reference sequence). Trimming took 1 base from V and 11 from J; bases not matched to a gene: 10. The CDR3, as DNA: TGTGCCAGCAGCTTAGTTAGGGACAGGATTCCTCAGCAGTTCTTC. Translation gives CASSLVRDRIPQQFF.

This clonotype was detected many times. The CDR3 DNA reads TGCGCCAGCAGCCAATTTCTAGCGGGAGGGGAAAATACGCAGTATTTT. Translated: CASSQFLAGGENTQYF. The genes are TRBV4-1 and TRBJ2-3; TRBD2 agrees at 12 bases. The trim removed 2 bases at V and 7 bases at J, leaving 7 bases unmatched. CDR3 size: 16 residues. The V gene's germline CDR1 is MGHRA and CDR2 YSYEKL.

This clonotype has at least ten counts. The rearrangement uses TRBV5-1 and TRBJ2-5; D is unresolved. CDR3 length equals 12 residues. Per the germline V gene, CDR1 is SGHRS and CDR2 is YFSETQ. Trimming took off 4 bases at V and 3 bases at J, with 7 bases between the two ends. CDR3 coding DNA: TGCGCCAGCAGCGGGTCAGAAGAGACCCAGTACTTC. It encodes CASSGSEETQYF.

This chain joins TRBV30 and TRBJ1-3; tentatively, D is TRBD1 (5 bases). The V gene's germline CDR1 is GTSNPN and CDR2 SVGIG (reference sequence). Trimming stripped 3 bases from V and 0 bases from J, with 15 bases between. The CDR3 is 16 residues long. CDR3 DNA sequence: TGTGCCTGGAGACCTCCTGACAGACTCTCTGGAAACACCATATATTTT. This codes for CAWRPPDRLSGNTIYF.

This clonotype has a handful of counts. The genes are TRBV5-1 and TRBJ2-3; no clear D gene. CDR3 size: 12 residues. Germline CDR1 reads SGHRS; CDR2 reads YFSETQ. V dropped 2 bases and J dropped 8 bases, with 9 bases sitting between them. CDR3 sequence: CASSFDSSTQYF. The CDR3 DNA follows: TGCGCCAGCAGCTTCGACTCGAGTACGCAGTATTTT.

The rearrangement links TRBV29-1 to TRBJ2-1; D is tentatively TRBD1 or TRBD2 (5 bases each). The CDR3 loop spans 13 amino acids. CDR1 and CDR2 (germline): SQVTM, ANQGSEA. Trimming shortened V by 4 bases and J by 8 bases, and 15 bases separated the two germline ends. As DNA, the CDR3 is TGCAGCGTTGGCGAGGGCAGGGCTTATGAGCAGTTCTTC. This codes for CSVGEGRAYEQFF.

The rearrangement links TRBV4-2 to TRBJ1-2; 7 bases are a match to TRBD1. This CDR3 has 14 residues. The V segment lost 6 bases and the J segment 6 bases; nucleotides outside the gene matches: 10. Germline V gives CDR1 LGHNA, CDR2 YNFKEQ. The CDR3, as DNA: TGTGCCAGCAGTAGGGCAGGGGGAACTAATGGCTACACCTTC. Translated, it gives CASSRAGGTNGYTF.

The chain couples TRBV12-3 or TRBV12-4 to TRBJ2-7; TRBD2 matches 9 bases. V gave up 6 bases and J gave up 0 bases; unmatched junction bases: 15. The CDR3 is made up of 18 amino acids. The CDR3 DNA follows: TGTGCCAGCAGCCCCGGGCGGCTAGCGGGATTAAGCTCCTACGAGCAGTACTTC. Translation: CASSPGRLAGLSSYEQYF.

The rearrangement links TRBV7-2 to TRBJ2-5; D is ambiguous. Germline CDR1 and CDR2: SGHTA and FQGNSA. The V gene lost 5 bases and the J gene lost 4 bases, with 14 bases spanning the gap. CDR3 size: 14 residues. The CDR3 coding sequence is TGTGCCAGCAGCCCCGGCCCCCCGGGAGAGACCCAGTACTTC. It yields the protein CASSPGPPGETQYF. Variable domain in full (rest from reference TRBV7-2 and TRBJ2-5): GAGVSQSPSNKVTEKGKDVELRCDPISGHTALYWYRQSLGQGLEFLIYFQGNSAPDKSGLPSDRFSAERTGGSVSTLTIQRTQQEDSAVYLCASSPGPPGETQYFGPGTRLLVL.

This chain joins TRBV7-2 and TRBJ1-4; D possibly corresponds to TRBD1 (6 bases). Germline assignment: CDR1 SGHTA and CDR2 FQGNSA. V gave up 1 base and J gave up 6 bases, with 12 bases separating them. CDR3 length: 15 residues. Here the CDR3 DNA reads TGTGCCAGCAGCTTAGGAGGGGGTTATTATGAAAAACTGTTTTTT. Its protein is CASSLGGGYYEKLFF.

In this sample, this clonotype turned up many times. The chain couples TRBV7-8 to TRBJ2-1; 8 nucleotides align to TRBD1. The CDR3 consists of 12 residues. Germline assignment: CDR1 SGHVS and CDR2 FQNEAQ. The V segment lost 2 bases and the J segment 9 bases; nucleotides outside the gene matches: 0. CDR3 residues: CASSLTGGEQFF. DNA for the CDR3: TGTGCCAGCAGCTTAACAGGGGGTGAGCAGTTCTTC.

This clonotype has a handful of counts. This chain uses TRBV12-3 or TRBV12-4 with TRBJ1-3, with D unclear. The CDR3 runs to 12 residues. V lost 6 bases and J lost 6, with 9 bases in between. CDR3 DNA: TGTGCCAGCAGAGGGTTCGAAAACACCATATATTTT. Amino acid sequence: CASRGFENTIYF.

Many counts were recorded for this clonotype. The rearrangement links TRBV20-1 to TRBJ1-1; D is unresolved. Germline CDR1 is DFQATT and CDR2 is SNEGSKA (reference sequence). This CDR3 comprises 13 residues. Trimming shortened V by 2 bases and J by 1 base, and 8 bases separated the two germline ends. Here the CDR3 DNA reads TGCAGTGCTAGACGACCTGCGAACACTGAAGCTTTCTTT. This gives the protein CSARRPANTEAFF.

The chain recombines TRBV9 with TRBJ2-3, with D unclear. The CDR3 extends over 12 amino acids. The V and J ends lost 2 bases and 6 bases respectively, with 7 bases between them. CDR1 and CDR2 from the germline V gene are SGDLS and YYNGEE. In DNA form, the CDR3 reads TGTGCCAGCAGCGTGGGATTCGATACGCAGTATTTT. Its translation is CASSVGFDTQYF.

This clonotype was counted many times. The chain uses TRBV7-3 and TRBJ2-3; 9 bases line up with TRBD2. Unmatched junction bases numbered 12, after V lost 3 bases and J lost 5 bases. This CDR3 has 17 amino acids. CDR1 and CDR2 (germline): SGHTA, FQGTGA. In DNA form, the CDR3 reads TGTGCCAGCAGCTTTCGAAGGGCGGGACTAGCTGGAGATACGCAGTATTTT. It codes for CASSFRRAGLAGDTQYF.

J is TRBJ2-6 and V is TRBV15; 8 bases are a match to TRBD1. With 6 bases clipped from V and 1 base from J, the junction kept 11 bases outside the gene matches. Per germline, CDR1 LNHNV and CDR2 YYDKDF (reference sequence). This CDR3 has 18 residues. CDR3 sequence (DNA): TGTGCCACCAGGAGTCGGACAGGGTTTATGTCTGGGGCCAACGTCCTGACTTTC. It encodes CATRSRTGFMSGANVLTF.

The chain couples TRBV5-1 to TRBJ2-7; tentatively, D is TRBD1 or TRBD2 (6 bases each). In germline, CDR1 is SGHRS, CDR2 YFSETQ. There are 17 residues in the CDR3. The V end was cut by 0 bases, the J end by 0 bases, with 16 bases between. CDR3 bases: TGCGCCAGCAGCTTGGGGGAAGGGGGGACCACCTCCTACGAGCAGTACTTC. Protein product: CASSLGEGGTTSYEQYF.

The gene calls are TRBV9 and TRBJ2-5; 12 nucleotides align to TRBD2. This CDR3 is 17 amino acids long. Germline loops: CDR1 SGDLS, CDR2 YYNGEE. The V gene end was trimmed by 6 bases and the J gene end by 2 bases; junction bases not matched to a gene: 11. CDR3 nucleotides: TGTGCCAGCACCCTCCCGACTAGCGGGAGACATCAAGAGACCCAGTACTTC. Its protein product is CASTLPTSGRHQETQYF.

This chain uses TRBV6-1 with TRBJ2-1; no clear D gene. Trimming shortened V by 1 base and J by 13 bases, and 2 bases separated the two germline ends. The length of the CDR3 is 9 residues. In germline, CDR1 is MNHNS, CDR2 SASEGT. The CDR3 reads CASSEDQFF. The DNA for the CDR3 is TGTGCCAGCAGTGAAGACCAGTTCTTC.